This T cell receptor beta chain comes out of a study of T cells after posttransplantation cyclophosphamide. Study-wide findings and caveats: Donor-recipient repertoire similarity was low at 1-2 months, rising over year one.

This clone was recorded once. What it binds is not known. The protocol was immunoSEQ multiplex PCR, while the TCRdb copy is restricted to in-frame clones and leaves out a portion. This sample carries 5,500 to 7,500 clones, roughly 98% of them seen once, and the ten largest clones take around 0.9%. This related bone marrow graft donor gave peripheral blood on the day of marrow donation. V lost 6 bases, J lost 5 bases, and 11 bases lay in between. CDR3 size: 14 residues. Per germline, CDR1 LGHNA and CDR2 YSLEER. The sequencing input was memory CD4+ T cells sorted from PBMCs. The V and J genes are TRBV4-3 and TRBJ1-6; D is ambiguous. The source of this sequence is a middle-aged man in good health, CMV-negative, and a related stem cell transplant donor. In DNA form, the CDR3 reads TGCGCCAGCAGTTTCGACATAGATAATTCACCCCTCCACTTT. Its protein is CASSFDIDNSPLHF.